The 8 T cell receptor gamma chains in this list originate from one sample, sequenced in a study of human gamma delta and Vdelta1 T cells. These receptors' antigens are unknown. TCRdb applied CATT to the PCR reads for clone calling. The data show 3,900 or so gamma-chain clones, around 17% seen once. Specimen: Vdelta1 gamma-delta T cells from blood grown in culture (DOT cells). These receptors were obtained from a human donor in good health.

This rearrangement joins TRGV3 to TRGJ1 or TRGJ2. Per the germline V gene, CDR1 is VTNTFY and CDR2 is YDVSTARD (reference sequence). The trim removed 0 bases at V and 9 bases at J, leaving 11 bases unmatched. The CDR3 covers 14 residues. This CDR3 reads CATWDRRSNIKKLF. CDR3 nucleotide sequence: TGTGCCACCTGGGACAGGCGTTCTAACATTAAGAAACTCTTT.

This clone is categorized as medium-sized. The chain is built from TRGV8 and TRGJ1 or TRGJ2. Germline-derived CDR1 and CDR2 are VENAVY and YDSYNSRV. The CDR3 has 13 residues. V lost 0 bases, J lost 3 bases, and 2 bases stayed unmatched. The CDR3 DNA reads as TGTGCCACCTGGGATAGGGTTTATTATAAGAAACTCTTT. Translation: CATWDRVYYKKLF.

The rearrangement joins TRGV8 to TRGJ1 or TRGJ2. The J segment lost 0 bases and the V segment lost 5 bases, leaving 10 bases of the junction unmatched. The CDR3 extends over 15 amino acids. Germline loops: CDR1 VENAVY, CDR2 YDSYNSRV. CDR3 residues: CATWVPPKNYYKKLF. DNA for the CDR3: TGTGCCACCTGGGTCCCGCCGAAGAATTATTATAAGAAACTCTTT.

This clone was picked up a small number of times. The rearrangement joins TRGV3 to TRGJ1 or TRGJ2. V lost 3 bases, J lost 4 bases, and 6 bases stayed unmatched. The CDR3 is made up of 13 amino acids. From germline, CDR1 is VTNTFY and CDR2 YDVSTARD (reference sequence). The CDR3 is CATWDVGYYKKLF. CDR3 in DNA: TGTGCCACCTGGGACGTGGGGTATTATAAGAAACTCTTT.

In this sample, this clone turned up a few times. The chain carries TRGV2 and TRGJ1 or TRGJ2. The CDR3 totals 13 residues. After removal of 0 bases from V and 5 bases from J, the junction contained 4 bases not matched to a gene. CDR1 EGSNGY and CDR2 YDSYNSKV come from the germline V gene. The DNA for the CDR3 is TGTGCCACCTGGGACGGGCCAAATTATAAGAAACTCTTT. Its protein is CATWDGPNYKKLF.

This clone is judged large. The chain employs TRGV3 and TRGJ1 or TRGJ2. V lost 6 bases, J lost 0 bases, and 2 bases stayed unmatched. The CDR3 consists of 12 residues. Germline CDR1 is VTNTFY and CDR2 is YDVSTARD (reference sequence). The CDR3 coding sequence is TGTGCCACCTGGAAGAATTATTATAAGAAACTCTTT. Translated, it gives CATWKNYYKKLF.

This clone has just a few counts. This rearrangement joins TRGV5 to TRGJ1 or TRGJ2. V gave up 0 bases and J gave up 4 bases; unmatched junction bases: 12. The germline gives CDR1 VINAFY, CDR2 YDVSNSKD. This CDR3 comprises 16 residues. This CDR3 is CATWDRLPYYYYKKLF. The CDR3 coding sequence is TGTGCCACCTGGGACAGGCTACCCTATTACTATTATAAGAAACTCTTT.

This chain joins TRGV4 and TRGJP2. CDR3 size: 13 residues. V shed 1 base, J shed 8 bases, and the junction held 4 bases outside the gene matches. Germline values: CDR1 EGSTGY, CDR2 YDSYTSSV. The chain's CDR3 is CATWDGTDWIKTF. In DNA form, the CDR3 reads TGTGCCACCTGGGATGGAACGGATTGGATCAAGACGTTT.